The 2 T cell receptor beta chains in this list originate from one sample, sequenced in a study of shared clonotypes between healthy human individuals (dated by TCRdb to the early 2020s). Library preparation used the immunoSEQ multiplex PCR assay. The table comes from immuneACCESS by way of TCRdb, which keeps in-frame sequences with V and J called. Part of the clones is missing from these tables; in studies checked, under half for an unresolved V gene and the rest for unknown reasons. For this sample the table gives more than 550,000 clones, of which approximately 72% were detected only once. The ten largest clonotypes hold approximately 1.8% of the sample. The sequenced sample consisted of memory CD4+ T cells sorted from blood. The cell subset or site label corresponds to: CD45RA-negative fraction. All receptors come from a woman aged 25 to 39 in good health.

The chain combines TRBV4-2 with TRBJ1-4; the D is unclear. Trimming removed 0 bases from V and 0 bases from J, with 5 bases in between. Germline values: CDR1 LGHNA, CDR2 YNFKEQ. CDR3 size: 15 residues. This chain's CDR3 is CASSQDSATNEKLFF. DNA of the CDR3: TGTGCCAGCAGCCAAGACAGTGCAACTAATGAAAAACTGTTTTTT.

J is TRBJ2-1 and V is TRBV11-3; TRBD2 might be the D (6 bases). Germline V gene data show CDR1 as SGHNT and CDR2 as YENEEA. The V and J ends lost 5 bases and 7 bases respectively, with 18 bases between them. The CDR3 is 15 amino acids. The CDR3 loop is CASSPRTGVINEQFF. The CDR3 coding sequence is TGTGCCAGCAGCCCCCGGACGGGAGTAATTAATGAGCAGTTCTTC.